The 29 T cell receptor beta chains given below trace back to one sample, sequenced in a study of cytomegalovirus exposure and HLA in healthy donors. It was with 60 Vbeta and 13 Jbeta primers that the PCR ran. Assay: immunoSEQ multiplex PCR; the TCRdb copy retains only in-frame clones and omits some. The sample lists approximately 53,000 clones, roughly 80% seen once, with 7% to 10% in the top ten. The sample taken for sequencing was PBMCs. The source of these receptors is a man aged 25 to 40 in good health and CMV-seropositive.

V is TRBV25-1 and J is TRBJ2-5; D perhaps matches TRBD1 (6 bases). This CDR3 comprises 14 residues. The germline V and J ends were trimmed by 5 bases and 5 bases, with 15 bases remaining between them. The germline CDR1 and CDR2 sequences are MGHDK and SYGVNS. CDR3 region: CASSPEGVWETQYF. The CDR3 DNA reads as TGTGCCAGCAGTCCCGAGGGGGTATGGGAGACCCAGTACTTC.

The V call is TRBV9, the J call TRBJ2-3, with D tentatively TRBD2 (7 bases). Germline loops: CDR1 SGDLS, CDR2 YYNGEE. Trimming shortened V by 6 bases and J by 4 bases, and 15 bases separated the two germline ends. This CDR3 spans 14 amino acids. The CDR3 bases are TGTGCCAGCACTGAGGGAGGGGGTGCAGATACGCAGTATTTT. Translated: CASTEGGGADTQYF.

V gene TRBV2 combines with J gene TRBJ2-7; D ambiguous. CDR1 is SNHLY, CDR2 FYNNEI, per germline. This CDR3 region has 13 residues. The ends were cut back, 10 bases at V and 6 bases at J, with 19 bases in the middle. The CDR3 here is CAKQLPFDAEQYF. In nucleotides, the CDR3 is TGTGCCAAACAGTTACCCTTCGATGCCGAGCAGTACTTC.

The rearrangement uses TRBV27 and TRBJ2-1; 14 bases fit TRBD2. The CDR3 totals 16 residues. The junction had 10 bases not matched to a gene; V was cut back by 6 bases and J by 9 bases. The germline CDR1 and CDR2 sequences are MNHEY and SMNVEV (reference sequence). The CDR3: CASSRQGLAGVFEQFF. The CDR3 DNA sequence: TGTGCCAGCAGCCGACAGGGACTAGCGGGGGTCTTTGAGCAGTTCTTC.

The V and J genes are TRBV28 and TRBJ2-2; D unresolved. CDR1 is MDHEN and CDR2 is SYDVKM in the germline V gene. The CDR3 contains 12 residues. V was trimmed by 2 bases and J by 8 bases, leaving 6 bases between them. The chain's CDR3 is CASSLDGGELFF. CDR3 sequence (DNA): TGTGCCAGCAGTTTAGACGGGGGGGAGCTGTTTTTT.

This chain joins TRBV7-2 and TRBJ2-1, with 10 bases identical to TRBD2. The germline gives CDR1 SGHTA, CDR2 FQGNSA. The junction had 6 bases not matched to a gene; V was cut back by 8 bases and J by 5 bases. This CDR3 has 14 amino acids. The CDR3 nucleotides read TGTGCCAGCGGAAAGCGGGGGGGTAACAATGAGCAGTTCTTC. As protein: CASGKRGGNNEQFF.

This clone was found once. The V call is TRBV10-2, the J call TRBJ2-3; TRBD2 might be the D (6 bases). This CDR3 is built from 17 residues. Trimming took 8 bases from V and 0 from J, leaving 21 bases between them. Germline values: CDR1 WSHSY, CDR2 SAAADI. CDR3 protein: CASEELSGSRSTDTQYF. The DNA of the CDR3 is TGCGCCAGCGAAGAGTTGAGCGGGTCACGTAGCACAGATACGCAGTATTTT.

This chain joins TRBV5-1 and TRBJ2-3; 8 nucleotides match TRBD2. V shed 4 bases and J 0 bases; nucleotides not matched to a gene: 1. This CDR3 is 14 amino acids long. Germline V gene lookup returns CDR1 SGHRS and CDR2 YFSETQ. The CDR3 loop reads CASSTGGSTDTQYF. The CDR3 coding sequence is TGCGCCAGCAGCACGGGGGGGAGCACAGATACGCAGTATTTT.

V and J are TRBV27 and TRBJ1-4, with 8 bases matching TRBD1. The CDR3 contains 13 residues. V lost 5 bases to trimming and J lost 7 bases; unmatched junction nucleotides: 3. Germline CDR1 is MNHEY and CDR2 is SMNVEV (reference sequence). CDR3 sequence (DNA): TGTGCCAGCAGTACAGGGGGATTTGAAAAACTGTTTTTT. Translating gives CASSTGGFEKLFF.

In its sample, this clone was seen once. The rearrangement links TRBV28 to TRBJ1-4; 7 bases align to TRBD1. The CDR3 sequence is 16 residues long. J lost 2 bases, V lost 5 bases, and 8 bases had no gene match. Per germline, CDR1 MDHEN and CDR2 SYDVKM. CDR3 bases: TGTGCCAGCAGTCCGCGTGACAGGGTTACTAATGAAAAACTGTTTTTT. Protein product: CASSPRDRVTNEKLFF.

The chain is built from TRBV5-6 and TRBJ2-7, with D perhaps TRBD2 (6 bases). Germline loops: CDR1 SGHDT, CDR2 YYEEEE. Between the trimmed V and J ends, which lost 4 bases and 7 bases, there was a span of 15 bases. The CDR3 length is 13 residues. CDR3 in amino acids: CASSPGFGGEQYF. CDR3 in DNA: TGTGCCAGCAGCCCGGGCTTCGGAGGGGAGCAGTACTTC.

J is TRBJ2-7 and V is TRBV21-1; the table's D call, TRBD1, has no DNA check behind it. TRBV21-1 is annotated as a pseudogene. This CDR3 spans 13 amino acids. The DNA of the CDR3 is TGTGCCAGCGGTTTGGGCAGGGCGTTCGAGCAGTACTTC. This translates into CASGLGRAFEQYF.

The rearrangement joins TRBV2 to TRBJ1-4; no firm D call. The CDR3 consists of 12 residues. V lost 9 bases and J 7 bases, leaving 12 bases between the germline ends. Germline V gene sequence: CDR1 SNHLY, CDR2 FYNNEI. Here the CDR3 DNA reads TGTGCCAGAGGGAGTGGAGGTGAAAAACTGTTTTTT. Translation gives CARGSGGEKLFF.

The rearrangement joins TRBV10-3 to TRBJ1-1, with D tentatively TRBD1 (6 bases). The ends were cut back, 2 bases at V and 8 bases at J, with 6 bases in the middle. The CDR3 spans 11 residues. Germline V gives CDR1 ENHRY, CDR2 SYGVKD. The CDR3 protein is CAISEGQEAFF. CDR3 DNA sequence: TGTGCCATCAGTGAGGGACAGGAAGCTTTCTTT.

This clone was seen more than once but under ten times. The CDR3 DNA reads TGTGCCAGCAGCCGCGACAGGGTCGGGGGCTACACCTTC. Translating gives CASSRDRVGGYTF. The rearrangement links TRBV6-5 to TRBJ1-2; 7 bases fit TRBD1. Germline trimming cut 6 bases from V and 8 bases from J; bases unmatched to any gene: 9. CDR1 is MNHEY and CDR2 is SVGAGI in the germline V gene. This CDR3 has 13 amino acids.

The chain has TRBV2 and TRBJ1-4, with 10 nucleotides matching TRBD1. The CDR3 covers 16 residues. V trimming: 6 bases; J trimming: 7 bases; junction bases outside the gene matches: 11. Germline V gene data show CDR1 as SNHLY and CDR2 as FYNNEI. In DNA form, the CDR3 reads TGTGCCAGCAGGACCATCTTGACAGGGGGCTCTGAAAAACTGTTTTTT. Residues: CASRTILTGGSEKLFF.

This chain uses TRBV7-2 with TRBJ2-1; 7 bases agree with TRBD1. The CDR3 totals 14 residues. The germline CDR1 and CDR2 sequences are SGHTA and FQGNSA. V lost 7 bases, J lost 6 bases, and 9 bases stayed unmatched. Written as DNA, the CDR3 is TGTGCCAGCAAATACAGGGGCTCTAGCAATGAGCAGTTCTTC. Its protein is CASKYRGSSNEQFF.

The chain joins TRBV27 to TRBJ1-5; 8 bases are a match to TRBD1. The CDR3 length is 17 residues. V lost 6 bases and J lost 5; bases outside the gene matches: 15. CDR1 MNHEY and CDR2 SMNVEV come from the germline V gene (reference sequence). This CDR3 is CASRHTLGQVRDQPQHF. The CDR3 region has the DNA TGTGCCAGCAGACACACTTTGGGACAGGTAAGGGATCAGCCCCAGCATTTT.

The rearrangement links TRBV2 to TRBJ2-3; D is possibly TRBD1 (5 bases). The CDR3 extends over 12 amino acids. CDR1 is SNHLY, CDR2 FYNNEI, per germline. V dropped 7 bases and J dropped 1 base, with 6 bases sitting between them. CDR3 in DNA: TGTGCCAGCAAAGGGGGCACAGATACGCAGTATTTT. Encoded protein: CASKGGTDTQYF.

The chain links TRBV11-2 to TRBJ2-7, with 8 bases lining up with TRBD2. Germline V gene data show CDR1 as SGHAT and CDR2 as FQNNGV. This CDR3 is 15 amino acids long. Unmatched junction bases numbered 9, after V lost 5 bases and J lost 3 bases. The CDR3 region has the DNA TGTGCCAGCAGCCCGGGACTAGTGGGACTCTACGAGCAGTACTTC. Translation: CASSPGLVGLYEQYF.

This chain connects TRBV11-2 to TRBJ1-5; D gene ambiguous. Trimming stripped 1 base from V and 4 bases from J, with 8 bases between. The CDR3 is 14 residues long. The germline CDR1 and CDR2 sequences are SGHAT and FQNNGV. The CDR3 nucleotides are TGTGCCAGCAGCTTAGTTGGAGGGAATCAGCCCCAGCATTTT. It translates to CASSLVGGNQPQHF.

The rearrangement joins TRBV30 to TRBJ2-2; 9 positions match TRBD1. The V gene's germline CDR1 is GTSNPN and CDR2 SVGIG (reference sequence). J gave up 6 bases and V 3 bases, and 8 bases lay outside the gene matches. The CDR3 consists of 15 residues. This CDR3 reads CAWRIRDRVSGELFF. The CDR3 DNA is TGTGCCTGGAGGATCAGGGACAGGGTGTCCGGGGAGCTGTTTTTT.

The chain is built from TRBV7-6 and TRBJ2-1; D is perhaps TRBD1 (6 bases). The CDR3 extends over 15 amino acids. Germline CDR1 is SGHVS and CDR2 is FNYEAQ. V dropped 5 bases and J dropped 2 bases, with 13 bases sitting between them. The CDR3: CASSPGQQTYNEQFF. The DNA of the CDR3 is TGTGCCAGCAGCCCCGGACAGCAAACCTACAATGAGCAGTTCTTC.

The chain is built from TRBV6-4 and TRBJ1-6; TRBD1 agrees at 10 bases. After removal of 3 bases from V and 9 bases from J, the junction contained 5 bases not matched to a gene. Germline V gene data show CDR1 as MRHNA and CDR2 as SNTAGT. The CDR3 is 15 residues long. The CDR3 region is CASSERTGGGSPLHF. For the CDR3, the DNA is TGTGCCAGCAGTGAAAGGACAGGGGGTGGTTCACCCCTCCACTTT.

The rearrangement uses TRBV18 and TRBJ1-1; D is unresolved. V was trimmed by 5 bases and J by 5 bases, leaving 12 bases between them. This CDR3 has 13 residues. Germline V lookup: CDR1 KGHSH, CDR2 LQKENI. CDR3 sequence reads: CASSAVGRTEAFF. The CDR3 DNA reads TGTGCCAGCTCAGCTGTAGGGAGAACTGAAGCTTTCTTT.

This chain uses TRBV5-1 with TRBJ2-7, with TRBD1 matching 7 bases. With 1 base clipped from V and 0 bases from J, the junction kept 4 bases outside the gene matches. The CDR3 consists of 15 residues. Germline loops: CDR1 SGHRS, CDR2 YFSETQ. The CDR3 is CASSLSGQVSYEQYF. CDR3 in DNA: TGCGCCAGCAGCTTGTCCGGACAGGTCTCCTACGAGCAGTACTTC.

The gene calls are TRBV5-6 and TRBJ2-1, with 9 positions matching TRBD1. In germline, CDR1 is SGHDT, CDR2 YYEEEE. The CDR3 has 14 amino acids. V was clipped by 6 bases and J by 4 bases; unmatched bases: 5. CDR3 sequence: CASTDRGVYNEQFF. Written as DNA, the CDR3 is TGTGCCAGCACGGACAGGGGAGTGTACAATGAGCAGTTCTTC.

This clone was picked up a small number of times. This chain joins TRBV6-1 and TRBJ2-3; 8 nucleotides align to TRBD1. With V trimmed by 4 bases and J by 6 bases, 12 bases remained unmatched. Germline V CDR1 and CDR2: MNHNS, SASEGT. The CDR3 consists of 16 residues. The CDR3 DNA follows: TGTGCCAGCAGTGTCCTTAAAAATTACAGGGGGGATACGCAGTATTTT. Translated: CASSVLKNYRGDTQYF.

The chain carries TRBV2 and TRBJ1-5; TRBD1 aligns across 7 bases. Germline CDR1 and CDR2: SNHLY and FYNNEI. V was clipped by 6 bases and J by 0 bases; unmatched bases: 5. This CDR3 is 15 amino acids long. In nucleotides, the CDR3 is TGTGCCAGCAGCGGGGACAGACATAGCAATCAGCCCCAGCATTTT. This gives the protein CASSGDRHSNQPQHF.